The source of this T cell receptor beta chain is a study of cytomegalovirus exposure and HLA in healthy donors. Overall study context: The same platform was used for the 130 or so validation repertoires and the approximately 670 first-cohort repertoires, a later analysis reported.

Whole-study findings and limits: In the 95 to 150 validation repertoires, a later analysis found that first-cohort TCR clusters tended to co-occur. Many donors shared some public TCRs, even though most TCR sequences were rare. Researchers catalogued approximately 170 TCR beta chains as cytomegalovirus-associated.

Profiled with immunoSEQ multiplex PCR; TCRdb holds only in-frame clones, not every one. The top ten clones hold about a tenth of a sample with about 160,000 clones, roughly 83% of them seen once. In this sample, this clone turned up once. Its specificity is not known. CDR3 length equals 16 residues. Germline CDR1 is SGHVS and CDR2 is FNYEAQ. The ends lost 2 bases at V and 5 bases at J; junction bases unmatched: 6. This chain connects TRBV7-6 to TRBJ1-4; TRBD1 matches 9 bases. The TCR sequence derives from a young man in good health and CMV-seropositive. The source material was PBMCs. The CDR3: CASSLRGTGGNEKLFF. As DNA, the CDR3 is TGTGCCAGCAGCTTACGAGGCACAGGGGGCAATGAAAAACTGTTTTTT. The full variable domain, with the rest looked up from reference TRBV7-6 and TRBJ1-4, is GAGVSQSPRYKVTKRGQDVALRCDPISGHVSLYWYRQALGQGPEFLTYFNYEAQQDKSGLPNDRFSAERPEGSISTLTIQRTEQRDSAMYRCASSLRGTGGNEKLFFGSGTQLSVL.